One T cell receptor beta chain is described in this entry. This record comes from a study of blood T cell repertoires in COVID-19. Measured with immunoSEQ multiplex PCR; TCRdb has only the in-frame clones, and not every one. The repertoire consists of hundreds of thousands of clones, with about 90% occurring once and the leading ten covering approximately 0.93%. Germline CDR1 and CDR2: MNHEY and SVGAGI. After removal of 4 bases from V and 2 bases from J, the junction contained 9 bases not matched to a gene. The CDR3 is 16 amino acids. The chain has TRBV6-5 and TRBJ2-3; 7 positions agree with TRBD1. The receptor's source is a woman aged 25 to 39 who had recovered from COVID-19. The specimen was PBMCs or T cells enriched from blood (not recorded which). CDR3 DNA sequence: TGTGCCAGCAGTTCCCAGGGACAGCTACTCACAGATACGCAGTATTTT. Protein sequence: CASSSQGQLLTDTQYF.